The present T cell receptor (beta chain) was sequenced within a study of T cells in Graves' hyperthyroidism and ophthalmopathy. The germline V and J ends were trimmed by 1 base and 3 bases, with 10 bases remaining between them. The CDR3 sequence is 15 residues long. Using RNA transcripts as the source, TCR beta CDR3 regions were amplified. A set of HTBI primers served as the primers for a first-round RT-PCR of the TCR CDR3. In TCRdb, the multiplex PCR reads were re-called with MiXCR into one record per CDR3 protein. Here the sample spans a few hundred thousand distinct CDR3 sequences, less than 20% being singletons. This clonotype was seen more than once but under ten times.

The rearrangement uses TRBV12-3 or TRBV12-4 and TRBJ1-5; no firm D call. Sequenced material: blood. The sequence was collected from a woman aged 25-40 years with Graves' hyperthyroidism. The CDR3 protein is CASSLGQPYNQPQHF. The CDR3, as DNA: TGTGCCAGCAGTTTAGGGCAGCCATACAATCAGCCCCAGCATTTT.